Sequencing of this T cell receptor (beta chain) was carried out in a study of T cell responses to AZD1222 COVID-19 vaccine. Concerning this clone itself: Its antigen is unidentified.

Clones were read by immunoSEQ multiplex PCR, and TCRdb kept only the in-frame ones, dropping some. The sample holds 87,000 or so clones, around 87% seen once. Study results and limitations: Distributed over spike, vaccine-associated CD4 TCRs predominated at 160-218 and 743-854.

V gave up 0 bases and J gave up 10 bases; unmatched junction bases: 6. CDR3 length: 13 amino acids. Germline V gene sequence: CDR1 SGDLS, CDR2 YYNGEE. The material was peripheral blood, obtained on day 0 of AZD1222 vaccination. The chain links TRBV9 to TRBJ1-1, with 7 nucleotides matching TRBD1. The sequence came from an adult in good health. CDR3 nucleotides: TGTGCCAGCAGCGTAGAGGTTCAGGGGGGAGCTTTCTTT. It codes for CASSVEVQGGAFF.